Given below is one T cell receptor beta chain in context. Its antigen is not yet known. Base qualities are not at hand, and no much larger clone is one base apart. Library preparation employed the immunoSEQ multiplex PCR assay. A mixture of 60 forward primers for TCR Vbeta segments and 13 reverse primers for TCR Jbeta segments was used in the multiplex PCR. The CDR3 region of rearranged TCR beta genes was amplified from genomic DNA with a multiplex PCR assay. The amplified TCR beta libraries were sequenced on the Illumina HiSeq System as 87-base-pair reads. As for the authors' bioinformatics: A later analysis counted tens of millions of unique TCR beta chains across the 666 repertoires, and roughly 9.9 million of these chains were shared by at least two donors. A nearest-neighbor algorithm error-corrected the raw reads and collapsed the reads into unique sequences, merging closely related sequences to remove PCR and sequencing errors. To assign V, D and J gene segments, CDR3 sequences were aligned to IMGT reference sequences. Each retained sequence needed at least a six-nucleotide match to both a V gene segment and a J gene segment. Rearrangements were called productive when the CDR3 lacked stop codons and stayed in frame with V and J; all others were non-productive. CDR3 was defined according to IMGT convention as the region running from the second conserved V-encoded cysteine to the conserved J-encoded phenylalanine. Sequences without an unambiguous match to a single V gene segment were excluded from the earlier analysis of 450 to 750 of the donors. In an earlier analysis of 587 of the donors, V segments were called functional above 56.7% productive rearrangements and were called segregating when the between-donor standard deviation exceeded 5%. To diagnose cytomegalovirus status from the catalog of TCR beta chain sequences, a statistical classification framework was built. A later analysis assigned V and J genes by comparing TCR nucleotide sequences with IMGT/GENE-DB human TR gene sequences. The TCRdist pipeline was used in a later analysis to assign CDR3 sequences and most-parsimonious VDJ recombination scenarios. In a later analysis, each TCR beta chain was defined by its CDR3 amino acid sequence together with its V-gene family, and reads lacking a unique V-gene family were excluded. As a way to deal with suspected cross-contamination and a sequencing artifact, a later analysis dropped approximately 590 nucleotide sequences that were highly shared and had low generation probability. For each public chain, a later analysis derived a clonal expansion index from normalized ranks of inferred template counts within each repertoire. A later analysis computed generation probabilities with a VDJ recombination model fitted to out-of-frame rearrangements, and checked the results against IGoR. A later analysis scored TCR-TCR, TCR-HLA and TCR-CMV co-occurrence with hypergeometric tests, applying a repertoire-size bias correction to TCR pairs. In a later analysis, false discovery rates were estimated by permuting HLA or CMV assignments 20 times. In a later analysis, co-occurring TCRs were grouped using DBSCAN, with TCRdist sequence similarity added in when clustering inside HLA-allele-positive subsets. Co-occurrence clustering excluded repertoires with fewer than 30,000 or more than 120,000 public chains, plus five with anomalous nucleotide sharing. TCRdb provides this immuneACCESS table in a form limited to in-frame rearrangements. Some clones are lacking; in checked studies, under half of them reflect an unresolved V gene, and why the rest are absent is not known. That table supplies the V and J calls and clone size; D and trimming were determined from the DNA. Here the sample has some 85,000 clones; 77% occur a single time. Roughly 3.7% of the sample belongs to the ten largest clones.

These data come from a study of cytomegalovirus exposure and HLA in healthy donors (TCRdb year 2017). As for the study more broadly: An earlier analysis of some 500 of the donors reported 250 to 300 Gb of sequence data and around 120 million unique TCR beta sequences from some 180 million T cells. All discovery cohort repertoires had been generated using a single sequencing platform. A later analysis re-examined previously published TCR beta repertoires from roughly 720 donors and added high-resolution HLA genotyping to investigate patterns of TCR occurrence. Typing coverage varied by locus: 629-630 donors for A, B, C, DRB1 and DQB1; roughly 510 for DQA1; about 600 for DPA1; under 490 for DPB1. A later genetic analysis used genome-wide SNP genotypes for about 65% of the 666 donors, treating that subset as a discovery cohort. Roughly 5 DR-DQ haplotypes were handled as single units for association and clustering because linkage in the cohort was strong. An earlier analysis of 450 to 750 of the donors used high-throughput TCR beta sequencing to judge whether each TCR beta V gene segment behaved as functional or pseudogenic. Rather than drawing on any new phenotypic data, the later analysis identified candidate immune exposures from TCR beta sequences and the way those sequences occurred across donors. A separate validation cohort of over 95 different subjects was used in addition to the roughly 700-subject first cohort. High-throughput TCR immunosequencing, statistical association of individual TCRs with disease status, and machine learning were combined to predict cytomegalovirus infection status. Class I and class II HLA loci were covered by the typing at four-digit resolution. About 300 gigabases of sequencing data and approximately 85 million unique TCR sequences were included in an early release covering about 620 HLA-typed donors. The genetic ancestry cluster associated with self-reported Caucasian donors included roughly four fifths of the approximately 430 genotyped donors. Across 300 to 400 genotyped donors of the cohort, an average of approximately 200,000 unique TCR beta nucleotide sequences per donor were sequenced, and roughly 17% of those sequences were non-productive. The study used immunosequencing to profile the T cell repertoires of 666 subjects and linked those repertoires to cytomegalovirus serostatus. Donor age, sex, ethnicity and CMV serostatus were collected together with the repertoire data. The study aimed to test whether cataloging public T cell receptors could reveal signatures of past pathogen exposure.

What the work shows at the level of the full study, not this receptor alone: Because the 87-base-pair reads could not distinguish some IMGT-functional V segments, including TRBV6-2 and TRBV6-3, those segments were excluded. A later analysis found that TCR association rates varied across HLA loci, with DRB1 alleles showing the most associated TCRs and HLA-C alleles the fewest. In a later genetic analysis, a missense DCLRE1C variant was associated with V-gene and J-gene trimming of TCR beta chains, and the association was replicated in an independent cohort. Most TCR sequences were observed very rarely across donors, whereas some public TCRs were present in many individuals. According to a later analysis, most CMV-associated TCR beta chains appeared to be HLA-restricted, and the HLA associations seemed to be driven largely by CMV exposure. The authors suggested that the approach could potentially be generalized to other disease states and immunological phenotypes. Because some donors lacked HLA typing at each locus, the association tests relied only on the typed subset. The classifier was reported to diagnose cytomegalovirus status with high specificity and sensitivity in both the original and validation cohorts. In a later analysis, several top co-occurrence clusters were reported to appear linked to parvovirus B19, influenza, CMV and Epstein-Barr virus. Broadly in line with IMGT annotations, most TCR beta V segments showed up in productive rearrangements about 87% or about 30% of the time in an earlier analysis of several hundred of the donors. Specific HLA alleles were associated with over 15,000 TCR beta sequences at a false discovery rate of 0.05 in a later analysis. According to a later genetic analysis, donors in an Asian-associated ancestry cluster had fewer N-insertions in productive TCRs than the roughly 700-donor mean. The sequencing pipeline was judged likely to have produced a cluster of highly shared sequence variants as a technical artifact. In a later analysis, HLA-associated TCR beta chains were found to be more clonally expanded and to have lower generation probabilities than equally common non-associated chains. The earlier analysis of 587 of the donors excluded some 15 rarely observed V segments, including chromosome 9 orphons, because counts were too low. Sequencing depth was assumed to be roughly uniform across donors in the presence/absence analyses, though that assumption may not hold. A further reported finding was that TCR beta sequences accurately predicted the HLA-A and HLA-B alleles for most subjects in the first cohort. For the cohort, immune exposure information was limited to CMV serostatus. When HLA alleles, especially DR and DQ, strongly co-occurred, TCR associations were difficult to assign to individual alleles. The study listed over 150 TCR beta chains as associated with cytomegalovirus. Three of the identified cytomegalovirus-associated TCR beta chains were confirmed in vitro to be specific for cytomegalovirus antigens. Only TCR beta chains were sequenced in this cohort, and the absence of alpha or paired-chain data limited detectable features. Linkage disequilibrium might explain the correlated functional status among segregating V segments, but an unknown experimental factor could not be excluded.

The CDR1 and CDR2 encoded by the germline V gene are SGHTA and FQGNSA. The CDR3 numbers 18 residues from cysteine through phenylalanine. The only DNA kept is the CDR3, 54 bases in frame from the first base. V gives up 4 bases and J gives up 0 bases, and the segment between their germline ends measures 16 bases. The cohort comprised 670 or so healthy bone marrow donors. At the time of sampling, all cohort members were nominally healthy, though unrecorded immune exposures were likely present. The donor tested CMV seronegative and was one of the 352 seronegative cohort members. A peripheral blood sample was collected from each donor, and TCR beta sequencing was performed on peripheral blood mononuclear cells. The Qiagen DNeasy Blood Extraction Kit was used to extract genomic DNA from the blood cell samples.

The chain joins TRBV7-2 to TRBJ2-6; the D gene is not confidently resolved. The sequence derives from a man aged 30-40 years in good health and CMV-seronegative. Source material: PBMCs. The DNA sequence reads TGTGCCAGCAGCTCCGAGGTCCTAGGAGTCTCTGGGGCCAACGTCCTGACTTTC. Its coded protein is CASSSEVLGVSGANVLTF.